Shown below are 18 T cell receptor beta chains from a single sample sequenced in a study of T cell clonotyping in hematopoietic cell transplantation. Some clones are missing from TCRdb's copy, which holds only in-frame ones; the method was immunoSEQ multiplex PCR. The table has about 15,000 clones, 90% seen once. The material sequenced was peripheral blood mononuclear cells. The origin of the receptors is a man in his fifties or sixties in good health. Some clones in this sample may be carry-over from other donors' samples.

The chain uses TRBV11-2 and TRBJ1-5, with D unclear. V lost 5 bases and J 6 bases, leaving 8 bases between the germline ends. This CDR3 spans 12 amino acids. Per the germline V gene, CDR1 is SGHAT and CDR2 is FQNNGV. The CDR3, as DNA: TGTGCCAGCAGCCAAGGCCCTCAGCCCCAGCATTTT. This codes for CASSQGPQPQHF.

This chain uses TRBV7-2 with TRBJ1-5; D perhaps matches TRBD1 (5 bases). Trimming pared 1 base from V and 5 bases from J, leaving 15 bases between. Germline lookup yields CDR1 SGHTA and CDR2 FQGNSA. The CDR3 is made up of 16 amino acids. CDR3 sequence (DNA): TGTGCCAGCAGCTTAGGGCAGGGCCGGGAATATCAGCCCCAGCATTTT. As protein: CASSLGQGREYQPQHF.

The chain carries TRBV6-1 and TRBJ2-6; D remains ambiguous. From germline, CDR1 is MNHNS and CDR2 SASEGT. CDR3 size: 15 residues. Between the trimmed V and J ends, which lost 8 bases and 0 bases, there was a span of 11 bases. This CDR3 reads CASRGRSSGANVLTF. The CDR3 DNA sequence: TGTGCCAGCCGTGGCAGAAGCTCTGGGGCCAACGTCCTGACTTTC.

The chain has TRBV29-1 and TRBJ2-1; tentatively, D is TRBD1 or TRBD2 (5 bases each). The CDR3 contains 14 residues. Germline assignment: CDR1 SQVTM and CDR2 ANQGSEA. CDR3 sequence: CNIGGTGSYNEQFF. The CDR3 DNA reads as TGCAACATCGGTGGGACCGGCTCCTACAATGAGCAGTTCTTC.

The CDR3 bases are TGTGCCAGCAGTTCAGTCGGGACAGTGTTTGGAAACACCATATATTTT. Translated, it gives CASSSVGTVFGNTIYF. This chain connects TRBV28 to TRBJ1-3; 7 bases are shared with TRBD1. The germline CDR1 and CDR2 sequences are MDHEN and SYDVKM. With V trimmed by 4 bases and J by 3 bases, 9 bases remained unmatched. This CDR3 spans 16 amino acids.

The chain recombines TRBV2 with TRBJ1-5, with D unresolved. Germline V gene sequence: CDR1 SNHLY, CDR2 FYNNEI. CDR3 length: 15 residues. V was cut by 1 base and J by 3 bases, with 10 bases left in between. CDR3 coding DNA: TGTGCCAGCAGTGAAGTGTGGGCAGACAATCAGCCCCAGCATTTT. This translates into CASSEVWADNQPQHF.

This chain uses TRBV4-1 with TRBJ2-7; D is unresolved. Trimming took 4 bases from V and 0 from J, leaving 7 bases between them. Germline CDR1 MGHRA, CDR2 YSYEKL. There are 13 residues in the CDR3. The CDR3: CASSPPNSYEQYF. The DNA of the CDR3 is TGCGCCAGCAGCCCACCAAACTCCTACGAGCAGTACTTC.

The J gene is TRBJ1-3, the V gene TRBV6-5; D ambiguous. CDR3 length: 14 residues. Germline V gene lookup returns CDR1 MNHEY and CDR2 SVGAGI. Trimming took off 0 bases at V and 0 bases at J, with 3 bases between the two ends. CDR3 protein: CASSYSYSGNTIYF. DNA of the CDR3: TGTGCCAGCAGTTACTCTTACTCTGGAAACACCATATATTTT.

This clone appeared a single time. This sequence joins TRBV7-6 and TRBJ2-3; D possibly corresponds to TRBD2 (7 bases). The CDR3 runs 15 residues. The V and J ends lost 1 base and 8 bases respectively, with 16 bases between them. The germline V gene encodes CDR1 SGHVS and CDR2 FNYEAQ. The CDR3 is CASSLEGGAGGTQYF. The CDR3 region has the DNA TGTGCCAGCAGCTTAGAGGGGGGGGCAGGCGGTACGCAGTATTTT.

This chain joins TRBV7-8 and TRBJ1-3; D may be TRBD1 (5 bases). V was shortened by 6 bases and J by 0 bases, with 9 bases between the two germline ends. The germline V gene has CDR1 SGHVS and CDR2 FQNEAQ. The CDR3 is 14 residues long. Here the CDR3 reads CASSLDSSGNTIYF. CDR3 in DNA: TGTGCCAGCAGTCTTGACAGCTCTGGAAACACCATATATTTT.

The chain couples TRBV30 to TRBJ2-7; D uncertain. Germline CDR1 is GTSNPN and CDR2 is SVGIG (reference sequence). Between the trimmed V and J ends, which lost 0 bases and 5 bases, there was a span of 8 bases. This CDR3 comprises 12 residues. As DNA, the CDR3 is TGTGCCTGGAGTGTAGCTAGGGACGAGCAGTACTTC. Translated: CAWSVARDEQYF.

This chain connects TRBV19 to TRBJ2-7, with 9 nucleotides matching TRBD1. Germline CDR1 reads LNHDA; CDR2 reads SQIVND (reference sequence). This CDR3 has 16 amino acids. Trimming at V came to 1 base and at J to 4 bases, leaving 8 bases not matched to a gene. CDR3 in DNA: TGTGCCAGTAGTATAGGCGCCGGGACAGGGTTGTACGAGCAGTACTTC. This encodes CASSIGAGTGLYEQYF.

This sequence joins TRBV2 and TRBJ2-7; possibly TRBD2 for D (6 bases). The CDR3 spans 15 residues. Germline V lookup: CDR1 SNHLY, CDR2 FYNNEI. V gave up 7 bases and J gave up 4 bases, with 20 bases separating them. As DNA, the CDR3 is TGTGCCAGCATCCCACCCGGCGGGGCCCGATACGAGCAGTACTTC. Its translation: CASIPPGGARYEQYF.

The gene calls are TRBV7-2 and TRBJ1-5; D gene uncertain. CDR1 is SGHTA and CDR2 is FQGNSA in the germline V gene. The CDR3 is made up of 13 amino acids. With 2 bases removed from V and 3 bases from J, the gap between germline ends came to 5 bases. The CDR3 sequence: CASSLRINQPQHF. In nucleotides, the CDR3 is TGTGCCAGCAGCTTAAGGATCAATCAGCCCCAGCATTTT.

The sample holds one count of this clone. This chain uses TRBV5-1 with TRBJ2-5; TRBD1 might be the D (6 bases). The CDR3 runs 14 residues. V shed 6 bases and J shed 5 bases, with 17 bases lying between them. Germline CDR1 reads SGHRS; CDR2 reads YFSETQ. The CDR3 reads CASNRQEAWETQYF. The CDR3, as DNA: TGCGCCAGCAACCGACAGGAGGCATGGGAGACCCAGTACTTC.

The chain uses TRBV28 and TRBJ2-5; maybe TRBD2 (5 bases). The germline V gene encodes CDR1 MDHEN and CDR2 SYDVKM. Deletions cut 5 bases from V and 4 bases from J, with 14 bases between. This CDR3 is 14 amino acids long. CDR3 amino acids: CASSPQSGRETQYF. CDR3 nucleotides: TGTGCCAGCAGTCCCCAAAGTGGGAGAGAGACCCAGTACTTC.

This clone was counted once. The chain uses TRBV30 and TRBJ2-2, with 10 bases matching TRBD1. V lost 1 base, J lost 4 bases, and 0 bases stayed unmatched. The CDR3 spans 14 residues. Germline CDR1 GTSNPN, CDR2 SVGIG (reference sequence). For the CDR3, the DNA is TGTGCCTGGAGTGGGGACAGGGGCACCGGGGAGCTGTTTTTT. This sequence encodes CAWSGDRGTGELFF. The full variable domain, rest sourced from reference TRBV30 and TRBJ2-2, is SQTIHQWPATLVQPVGSPLSLECTVEGTSNPNLYWYRQAAGRGLQLLFYSVGIGQISSEVPQNLSASRPQDRQFILSSKKLLLSDSGFYLCAWSGDRGTGELFFGEGSRLTVL.

The chain couples TRBV6-5 to TRBJ2-7, with 7 positions matching TRBD1. Germline V gene sequence: CDR1 MNHEY, CDR2 SVGAGI. This CDR3 has 12 amino acids. Trimming at V came to 7 bases and at J to 5 bases, leaving 5 bases not matched to a gene. CDR3 coding DNA: TGTGCCAGCAACCAGGGGGACGACGAGCAGTACTTC. This gives the protein CASNQGDDEQYF.